This T cell receptor beta chain was captured by sequencing in a study of T cell responses to AZD1222 COVID-19 vaccine. Findings and limits, study-wide: Nearly half of unique spike-specific TCRs reportedly avoided B.1.351 and B.1.1.7 mutated regions. Clonal diversity may have been underestimated in mostly white British donors. Among AZD1222 vaccinees, only six or seven were seropositive at baseline.

Repertoires were generated with immunoSEQ multiplex PCR, while TCRdb's copy carries only in-frame clones and drops some. The data hold 150,000 to 200,000 clones, with roughly nine tenths observed a single time. Germline loops: CDR1 SGHKS, CDR2 YYEKEE (reference sequence). Losses at the gene ends were 4 bases for V and 4 bases for J; bases not matched to a gene: 9. The CDR3 extends over 15 amino acids. With regard to this clone: Its matching antigen is unknown.

The sequences come from peripheral blood, collected on day 0 of AZD1222 vaccination. This clonotype originated in an adult in good health. The V gene is TRBV5-5, the J gene TRBJ2-7; the match to TRBD1 covers 9 bases. The CDR3 sequence is CASSPQTGGGYEQYF. DNA for the CDR3: TGTGCCAGCAGCCCCCAGACAGGGGGGGGTTACGAGCAGTACTTC.